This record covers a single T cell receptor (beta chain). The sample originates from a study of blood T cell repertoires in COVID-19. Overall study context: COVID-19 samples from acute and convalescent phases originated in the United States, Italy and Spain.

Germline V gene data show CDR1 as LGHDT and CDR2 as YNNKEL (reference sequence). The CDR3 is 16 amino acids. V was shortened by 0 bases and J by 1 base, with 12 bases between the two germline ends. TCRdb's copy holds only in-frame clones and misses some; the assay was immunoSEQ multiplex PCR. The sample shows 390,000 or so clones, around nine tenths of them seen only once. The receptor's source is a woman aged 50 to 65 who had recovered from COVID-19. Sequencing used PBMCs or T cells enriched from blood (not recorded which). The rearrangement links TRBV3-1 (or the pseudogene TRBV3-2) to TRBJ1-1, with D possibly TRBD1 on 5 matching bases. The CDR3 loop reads CASSQERGGGNTEAFF. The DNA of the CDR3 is TGTGCCAGCAGCCAAGAACGGGGCGGGGGGAACACTGAAGCTTTCTTT.